Listed here is a single TCR beta chain. The antigen it binds to is not known. Per-nucleotide qualities are absent, and no much larger clonotype sits a single base away. Including the terminal cysteine and phenylalanine, the CDR3 comprises 12 residues. The DNA shown is the 36-base CDR3, in frame from base 1. V gives up 3 bases and J gives up 12 bases, and the segment between their germline ends measures 13 bases. TCRbeta CDR3 regions were amplified from genomic DNA using the immunoSEQ Assay, a bias-controlled multiplex PCR. In the original analysis: The number of nucleated cells in each sample was estimated from the amplification of reference gene primers within the assay. To quantify the absolute abundance of each unique TCRbeta CDR3 rearrangement, sequence reads were collapsed and filtered. For each sample, productive Simpson clonality was calculated by taking the square root of Simpson's diversity index across productive rearrangements. TCRdb provides this immuneACCESS table in a form limited to in-frame rearrangements. Some clones are lacking; in checked studies, under half of them reflect an unresolved V gene, and why the rest are absent is not known. That table furnishes V, J and clone size, whereas the DNA furnished D and trimming. The sample has roughly 240,000 clones on record, 70% to 90% of them singletons. The ten largest make up around 9.8% of the sample.

The record originates from a study of blood T cell repertoires in COVID-19 (dated by TCRdb to 2018 to 2020). As for the study more broadly: Samples from collaborators originated in the United States, Italy and Spain and spanned both the acute and convalescent phases of COVID-19. Deeply sampled blood TCRbeta repertoires from subjects exposed to, actively infected with, or recovered from COVID-19 were included in the dataset. Where available, HLA class I and class II types were obtained from metadata supplied by the sample provider rather than from assay-based typing. The repertoires were made available in a free public database intended to serve as a resource for research on the immune response to SARS-CoV-2. The material from the prospective study consisted of cDNA or gDNA derived from T cells, B-cell-depleted T cells, or PBMCs. The samples were drawn from two sources: the first 160 participants of the ongoing ImmuneRACE study, and 1,200 or so subjects contributed by 6 global collaborators. A de-identified subject ID, COVID-19 status, age in years and sex were almost always included in the sample metadata.

Enrolling through a virtual design, the prospective study's participants ranged in age from roughly 18 to 90 years and lived across more than 20 United States geographic areas. To assign participants to cohorts, the prospective study relied on clinical history that participants themselves reported in a screening survey and a study questionnaire. In the prospective study, mobile phlebotomists collected whole blood, serum and a nasopharyngeal or oropharyngeal swab from each participant. Participants in the prospective study had the option to provide additional blood draws and questionnaires over a roughly 2-month period. Blood samples from the prospective study were shipped frozen or at room temperature prior to DNA extraction. Beyond this particular receptor, the publication reports: The quantity of clinical and demographic metadata differed by source and by participant and was supplied without curation.

Sequencing input: PBMCs or T cells enriched from blood (not recorded which). The receptor was derived from a woman in her 50s with acute COVID-19. The chain is made from TRBV12-3 or TRBV12-4 and TRBJ2-3; perhaps TRBD2 is the D gene, with 6 bases matching. The CDR3 protein sequence reads: CASSFAGPLQYF. The sequenced DNA: TGTGCCAGCAGTTTCGCGGGACCCCTACAGTATTTT.